Below, 28 T cell receptor beta chains from the same sample are listed, as sequenced in a study of blood T cells in healthy people across ages. The second PCR ran roughly 6 to 11 cycles with a sample-barcoded 5' primer and J-beta primers. TCRdb re-called the 5' RACE reads with MiXCR, one entry per CDR3 protein. The data contain approximately 1.5 million distinct CDR3 sequences, almost 35% of them singletons. Sample: blood. The receptors derive from a woman aged 25-40 years in good health.

This clonotype was recorded a few times. V usage is TRBV28 and J usage is TRBJ1-5, with D possibly TRBD1 on 5 matching bases. V lost 5 bases and J 2 bases, leaving 25 bases between the germline ends. The CDR3 has 19 residues. Germline assignment: CDR1 MDHEN and CDR2 SYDVKM. CDR3 nucleotides: TGTGCCAGCAGTCGCCCACCGGGACGGACGGCGGTGGGCAATCAGCCCCAGCATTTT. Translation gives CASSRPPGRTAVGNQPQHF.

V gene TRBV5-1 combines with J gene TRBJ2-1; 8 bases match TRBD2. The junction had 5 bases not matched to a gene; V was cut back by 1 base and J by 8 bases. Germline V gene sequence: CDR1 SGHRS, CDR2 YFSETQ. The CDR3 covers 14 residues. DNA of the CDR3: TGCGCCAGCAGCTTGCGGGGGGGATTGGATGAGCAGTTCTTC. The encoded protein is CASSLRGGLDEQFF. Full variable domain (missing parts from reference TRBV5-1 and TRBJ2-1): KAGVTQTPRYLIKTRGQQVTLSCSPISGHRSVSWYQQTPGQGLQFLFEYFSETQRNKGNFPGRFSGRQFSNSRSEMNVSTLELGDSALYLCASSLRGGLDEQFFGPGTRLTVL.

This clonotype was seen repeatedly, ten times or more. The gene calls are TRBV6-1 and TRBJ2-7, with D possibly TRBD1 on 6 matching bases. V lost 4 bases and J lost 2, with 12 bases in between. This CDR3 is built from 14 residues. CDR1 and CDR2 (germline): MNHNS, SASEGT. In nucleotides, the CDR3 is TGTGCCAGCAGTGCTAGACAGGCACCCTACGAGCAGTACTTC. This encodes CASSARQAPYEQYF.

The chain has TRBV21-1 and TRBJ1-4; the tabulated D call, TRBD1, remains unverified against the DNA. TRBV21-1 is a documented pseudogene. This CDR3 is built from 15 residues. The CDR3 DNA sequence: TGTGCCAGCAGCAAAGGACAGGGTGTCGGTGAAAAACTGTTTTTT. It translates to CASSKGQGVGEKLFF.

About this clonotype: At one boundary the junction diverges from the germline segment, which might be a read error. The CDR3 region is CAGSLVPGDTQYF. The CDR3 DNA is TGTGCCGGCAGCCTTGTACCGGGCGATACGCAGTATTTT. The genes are TRBV6-2 or TRBV6-3 and TRBJ2-3; D is unresolved. CDR3 length: 13 residues. Germline assignment: CDR1 MNHEY and CDR2 SVGEGT.

This clonotype has more than one count but fewer than ten. The rearrangement uses TRBV7-2 and TRBJ1-5, with 8 bases matching TRBD1. V dropped 5 bases and J dropped 7; count of bases not matched to a gene: 4. The CDR3 covers 13 residues. From germline, CDR1 is SGHTA and CDR2 FQGNSA. The DNA of the CDR3 is TGTGCCAGCAGCCGGACAGGGAGCCAGCCCCAGCATTTT. Translation gives CASSRTGSQPQHF.

The chain couples TRBV21-1 to TRBJ2-5; the D call of TRBD1 is as the table states it, not checked on the DNA. TRBV21-1 is a listed pseudogene. The CDR3 spans 17 residues. CDR3: CASSSPWEPSNGETQYF. The CDR3 DNA follows: TGTGCCAGCAGCTCCCCTTGGGAACCCTCTAATGGGGAGACCCAGTACTTC.

Note on this clonotype: At one of its ends the junction is not consistent with the germline gene, which may arise from a read error. Written as DNA, the CDR3 is TGTGCCAGCAGCAATAGCGGATTAACCACAGATACGCGGTATTTT. Translated, it gives CASSNSGLTTDTRYF. This rearrangement joins TRBV9 to TRBJ2-3; tentative D call: TRBD2 (6 bases). The germline V gene encodes CDR1 SGDLS and CDR2 YYNGEE. This CDR3 comprises 15 residues.

The chain links TRBV18 to TRBJ2-1; possibly TRBD2 for D (5 bases). The CDR3 runs 15 residues. The germline V gene has CDR1 KGHSH and CDR2 LQKENI. The ends were cut back, 3 bases at V and 1 base at J, with 10 bases in the middle. CDR3 nucleotide sequence: TGTGCCAGCTCACCGGTGCTAGCTTCCTACAATGAGCAGTTCTTC. Translated, it gives CASSPVLASYNEQFF.

The J gene is TRBJ2-3, the V gene TRBV5-1; the D gene is possibly TRBD1 (5 bases). The DNA end favors TRBJ1-5, so the J call may be wrong. Looked up from germline, CDR1 is SGHRS and CDR2 is YFSETQ. CDR3 size: 16 residues. The CDR3 nucleotides are TGCGCCAGCAGCCTGGAGACCGGGGCCGTCACAGATACGCAGCATTTT. This codes for CASSLETGAVTDTQHF.

The CDR3 spells CASSEGIAAGEQFF. The CDR3 coding sequence is TGTGCCAGCAGTGAAGGTATCGCAGCTGGTGAGCAGTTCTTC. V is TRBV6-1 and J is TRBJ2-1; D remains unclear. The CDR3 totals 14 residues. With 1 base removed from V and 9 bases from J, the gap between germline ends came to 13 bases. CDR1 and CDR2 from the germline V gene are MNHNS and SASEGT.

In its sample, this clonotype was seen a few times. This rearrangement joins TRBV29-1 to TRBJ2-5; 7 bases are a match to TRBD1. Losses at the gene ends were 6 bases for V and 11 bases for J; bases not matched to a gene: 15. This CDR3 is 13 amino acids long. In germline, CDR1 is SQVTM, CDR2 ANQGSEA. CDR3 protein: CSVTGFVGNEQYF. CDR3 sequence (DNA): TGCAGCGTGACAGGGTTTGTAGGGAATGAGCAGTACTTC.

V usage is TRBV2 and J usage is TRBJ2-7; 9 bases map to TRBD1. Germline V CDR1 and CDR2: SNHLY, FYNNEI. The J segment lost 1 base and the V segment lost 6 bases, leaving 10 bases of the junction unmatched. This CDR3 spans 16 amino acids. Written as DNA, the CDR3 is TGTGCCAGCAGATTTGATCCCGGGACAGGGTCCTACGAGCAGTACTTC. It codes for CASRFDPGTGSYEQYF.

CDR3 DNA sequence: TGTGCCAGCAGTTACAACAGGGGGCAAGGCACTGAAGCTTTCTTT. Protein product: CASSYNRGQGTEAFF. This chain connects TRBV6-2 or TRBV6-3 to TRBJ1-1; 9 bases map to TRBD1. Germline CDR1 and CDR2: MNHEY and SVGEGT. J gave up 4 bases and V 2 bases, and 5 bases lay outside the gene matches. CDR3 length: 15 residues.

The chain employs TRBV7-8 and TRBJ1-1; unclear D gene. The CDR3 is 17 residues long. Looked up from germline, CDR1 is SGHVS and CDR2 is FQNEAQ. Deletions cut 5 bases from V and 1 base from J, with 20 bases between. The CDR3 nucleotides are TGTGCCAGCAGCCGTCAAACCCTGGCAGGCCAGAACACTGAAGCTTTCTTT. It is translated as CASSRQTLAGQNTEAFF.

This clonotype was found a few times. The V and J genes are TRBV27 and TRBJ2-7, with D possibly TRBD1 on 6 matching bases. The J call may be incorrect, as the DNA end agrees better with TRBJ2-5. Germline V gene lookup returns CDR1 MNHEY and CDR2 SMNVEV (reference sequence). CDR3 size: 15 residues. This chain's CDR3 is CASRGLTGGTQTQYF. DNA for the CDR3: TGTGCCAGCAGAGGCTTGACAGGAGGAACGCAGACCCAGTACTTC.

This clonotype was recorded a few times. The chain employs TRBV6-5 and TRBJ2-7; D gene unclear. CDR1 and CDR2 (germline): MNHEY, SVGAGI. V gave up 6 bases and J gave up 3 bases, with 18 bases separating them. The CDR3 loop spans 15 amino acids. CDR3 DNA sequence: TGTGCCAGCAGCCCGACTGTTACGGCCTTCTACGAGCAGTACTTC. Amino acids: CASSPTVTAFYEQYF.

This chain connects TRBV6-6 to TRBJ2-5, with 7 bases matching TRBD2. J gave up 4 bases and V 6 bases, and 8 bases lay outside the gene matches. The CDR3 has 14 amino acids. Germline-derived CDR1 and CDR2 are MNHNY and SVGAGI (reference sequence). CDR3 protein: CASSPTSSGETQYF. The CDR3 DNA follows: TGTGCCAGCAGCCCAACCTCTAGCGGAGAGACCCAGTACTTC.

The rearrangement uses TRBV3-1 and TRBJ2-1; D tentatively reads TRBD1 or TRBD2 (6 bases each). Trimming removed 5 bases at V and 5 bases at J, with 13 bases between. CDR3 length: 14 residues. The germline CDR1 and CDR2 sequences are LGHDT and YNNKEL (reference sequence). The CDR3 region has the DNA TGTGCCAGCAGCGAGTGGGGGGCCAACAATGAGCAGTTCTTC. Its translation is CASSEWGANNEQFF.

The chain recombines TRBV30 with TRBJ1-2; D gene uncertain. CDR3 length: 13 amino acids. Per germline, CDR1 GTSNPN and CDR2 SVGIG (reference sequence). V was shortened by 2 bases and J by 7 bases, with 14 bases between the two germline ends. The CDR3 loop is CAWSSLGGGGYTF. DNA of the CDR3: TGTGCCTGGAGTTCCCTGGGAGGCGGTGGCTACACCTTC.

This chain joins TRBV2 and TRBJ2-7; 10 bases map to TRBD1. The V gene end was trimmed by 10 bases and the J gene end by 1 base; junction bases not matched to a gene: 4. The CDR3 is 13 residues long. Germline V gene sequence: CDR1 SNHLY, CDR2 FYNNEI. The CDR3 region has the DNA TGTGCCACCGCGGACAGGGGGTCCTACGAGCAGTACTTC. Encoded protein: CATADRGSYEQYF.

This clonotype has only a few counts. The DNA of the CDR3 is TGCAGTGCTAGAGATGTTTTAAGGGACAGGGAAGAGAAGCAGTACTTC. Protein: CSARDVLRDREEKQYF. The V call is TRBV20-1, the J call TRBJ2-7, with 9 bases lining up with TRBD1. The V gene end was trimmed by 0 bases and the J gene end by 8 bases; junction bases not matched to a gene: 14. The CDR3 loop spans 16 amino acids. Per the germline V gene, CDR1 is DFQATT and CDR2 is SNEGSKA (reference sequence).

The chain joins TRBV6-1 to TRBJ2-1, with TRBD2 identical over 7 bases. Germline V gene data show CDR1 as MNHNS and CDR2 as SASEGT. Losses at the gene ends were 2 bases for V and 5 bases for J; bases not matched to a gene: 30. CDR3 size: 23 residues. CDR3 bases: TGTGCCAGCAGTGAAAGCGGGAATCGCTTTTCCCCTAGCCCGCCTTCTGAAAACAATGAGCAGTTCTTC. It specifies CASSESGNRFSPSPPSENNEQFF.

V usage is TRBV20-1 and J usage is TRBJ2-4; a weak D match, TRBD1 (5 bases). The J call may be wrong; the DNA end is better matched by TRBJ2-5. This CDR3 is 15 amino acids long. The germline CDR1 and CDR2 sequences are DFQATT and SNEGSKA (reference sequence). The CDR3 nucleotides are TGCAGTGCCACGGCGGCAGGACACGTCCAAGAGACCCAGTACTTC. Amino acid sequence: CSATAAGHVQETQYF.

The gene calls are TRBV15 and TRBJ1-2; perhaps TRBD1 as D (5 bases). Germline values: CDR1 LNHNV, CDR2 YYDKDF (reference sequence). The CDR3 spans 15 residues. Trimming pared 0 bases from V and 7 bases from J, leaving 15 bases between. The CDR3, as DNA: TGTGCCACCAGCAGAGATAGGGGAAAAGACGGTGGCTACACCTTC. This gives the protein CATSRDRGKDGGYTF.

This clonotype was observed many times. The chain couples TRBV4-1 to TRBJ2-4; D is perhaps TRBD1 or TRBD2 (6 bases each). Germline loops: CDR1 MGHRA, CDR2 YSYEKL. The CDR3 is made up of 17 amino acids. V lost 1 base, J lost 4 bases, and 17 bases lay in between. The chain's CDR3 is CASSQGGAETTKNIQYF. DNA for the CDR3: TGCGCCAGCAGCCAAGGGGGGGCGGAGACTACGAAAAACATTCAGTACTTC.

The chain links TRBV6-4 to TRBJ2-1; 9 bases are shared with TRBD2. Trimming cost V 3 bases and J 2 bases; bases outside gene matches: 5. Per germline, CDR1 MRHNA and CDR2 SNTAGT. This CDR3 spans 16 amino acids. The CDR3 DNA reads TGTGCCAGCAGTGAGAGTGGCGGGGGGGCCTACAATGAGCAGTTCTTC. Amino acids: CASSESGGGAYNEQFF.

In the case of this clonotype: One end of the junction fails to match germline, which may point to a read error. The chain employs TRBV9 and TRBJ2-7, with TRBD2 matching 11 bases. CDR3 length: 17 amino acids. CDR1 is SGDLS and CDR2 is YYNGEE in the germline V gene. The CDR3 nucleotides are TGTGCCAACAGCCCGCGTTCTAGCGGGAGGAGCTCCTACGAGCAGTACTTC. It yields the protein CANSPRSSGRSSYEQYF.